The source of this T cell receptor (beta chain) is a study of blood T cell repertoires in COVID-19. Study context: Some COVID-19 samples were acute and others convalescent; all came from the United States, Italy and Spain. T cells, B-cell-depleted T cells, or PBMCs supplied cDNA or gDNA.

Germline-derived CDR1 and CDR2 are MNHEY and SVGAGI. The CDR3 contains 14 residues. The V end lost 2 bases, the J end lost 8 bases, and 13 bases lay between the germline ends. Per the original methods: Using reference gene primer amplification, nucleated cell counts were estimated. Method: immunoSEQ multiplex PCR; TCRdb's copy keeps in-frame clones and lacks some. The DNA was the basis for D and trimming; V, J and clone size are from that table. This table holds about 210,000 clones, 80% to 90% found once. The sequence was obtained from a woman in her 50s with active or convalescent COVID-19. The sequenced sample consisted of peripheral blood. This chain joins TRBV6-5 and TRBJ1-5; no firm D call. CDR3 DNA: TGTGCCAGCAGTTACACGAGAGTCGCCGAGCCCCAGCATTTT. This codes for CASSYTRVAEPQHF.